The T cell receptor beta chain described here comes from a study of OX40 agonist ivuxolimab in advanced cancers. About the research overall: Every 2 weeks, patients got intravenous ivuxolimab at one of six dose levels (0.01-10 mg/kg).

The V gene lost 0 bases and the J gene lost 9 bases, with 18 bases spanning the gap. Germline lookup yields CDR1 LNHNV and CDR2 YYDKDF (reference sequence). The CDR3 has 16 amino acids. The assay was immunoSEQ multiplex PCR, and TCRdb's table has in-frame clones only and misses some. The sample has under 95,000 clones, roughly 87% seen once. A word on this clone: No antigen is known for it.

Findings and limits, study-wide: Among the lowest peripheral clonal expansion occurred in 0.1-3.0 mg/kg partial responders. Researchers did not determine the expanded peripheral T cells' antigen specificity.

This sequence joins TRBV15 and TRBJ2-1, with TRBD2 as a possible D gene (6 bases). The receptor's source is an adult with an advanced solid tumor such as melanoma, head and neck, liver or kidney cancer. Sample: CD4+ or CD8+ T cells sorted from blood, taken in a trial of the OX40 agonist ivuxolimab. For the CDR3, the DNA is TGTGCCACCAGCAGAGATCGACCTCAGGGAGCGGGTGAGCAGTTCTTC. This gives the protein CATSRDRPQGAGEQFF.